This T cell receptor (beta chain) emerged from a study of graft-versus-host responses after intestinal transplantation. The CDR3 totals 17 residues. Germline CDR1 is SGHVT and CDR2 is SQSDAQ. Trimming removed 0 bases from V and 2 bases from J; junction bases left unmatched: 5. About this clone itself: Its antigen is not known.

Only in-frame clones appear in the TCRdb table, and some are missing; sequencing was by immunoSEQ multiplex PCR. This table holds over 100,000 clones, more than 90% found once. The sequence came from a human donor who was the organ donor for an intestinal transplant. The sample here was unstimulated CD4+ T cells sorted from spleen or lymph node cells, taken before transplant. This chain links TRBV7-4 with TRBJ1-4; 8 nucleotides line up with TRBD1. In DNA form, the CDR3 reads TGTGCCAGCAGCTTAGCCGTTCCAGGGGGCACTAATGAAAAACTGTTTTTT. Protein: CASSLAVPGGTNEKLFF.